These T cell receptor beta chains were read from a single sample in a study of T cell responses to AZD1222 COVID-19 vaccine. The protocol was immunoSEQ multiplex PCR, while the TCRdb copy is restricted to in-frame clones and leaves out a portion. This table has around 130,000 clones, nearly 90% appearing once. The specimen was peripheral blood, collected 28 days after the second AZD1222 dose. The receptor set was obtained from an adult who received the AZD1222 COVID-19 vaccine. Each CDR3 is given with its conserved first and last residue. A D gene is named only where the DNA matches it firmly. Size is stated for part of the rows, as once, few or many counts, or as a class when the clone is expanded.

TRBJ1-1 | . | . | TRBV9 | TGTGCCAGCAGCGTTGTCTGGAACACTGAAGCTTTCTTT | CASSVVWNTEAFF
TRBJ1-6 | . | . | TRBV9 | TGTGCCAGCTCAAGCTCCTATAATTCACCCCTCCACTTT | CASSSSYNSPLHF
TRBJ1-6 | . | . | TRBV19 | TGTGCCAGTGCGGAGCTCCCGGATTCACCCCTCCACTTT | CASAELPDSPLHF
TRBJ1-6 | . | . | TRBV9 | TGTGCCAGCAGCGTAGGGGGAGGGAACGCCTATAATTCACCCCTCCACTTT | CASSVGGGNAYNSPLHF
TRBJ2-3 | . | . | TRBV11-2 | TGTGCCAGCAGCTTGAGGACAGATACGCAATATTTT | CASSLRTDTQYF
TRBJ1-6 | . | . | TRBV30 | TGTGCCTGGAGTGAGTTTGGCGGGAATTCACCCCTCCACTTT | CAWSEFGGNSPLHF
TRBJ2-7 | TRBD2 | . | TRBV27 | TGTGCCAGCAGTTTAGGGTCCGGACTAGCGGGAGGTTACGAGCAGTACTTC | CASSLGSGLAGGYEQYF
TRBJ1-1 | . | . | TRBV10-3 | TGTGCCATCAGTTCCCAGGGAATTAACACTGAAGCTTTCTTT | CAISSQGINTEAFF
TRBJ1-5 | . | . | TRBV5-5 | TGTGCCAGCAGCTTAGGGGATCAGCCCCAGCATTTT | CASSLGDQPQHF
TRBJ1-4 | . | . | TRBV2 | TGTGCCAGCAGTGGGACGGGAAACTCTAATGAAAAACTGTTTTTT | CASSGTGNSNEKLFF
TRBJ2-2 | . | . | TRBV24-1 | TGTGCCACCAGTGAGCCAGGGGGGACGAACACCGGGGAGCTGTTTTTT | CATSEPGGTNTGELFF
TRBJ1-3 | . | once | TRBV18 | TGTGCCAGCTCATGGGACACCAGCTCTGGAAACACCATATATTTT | CASSWDTSSGNTIYF
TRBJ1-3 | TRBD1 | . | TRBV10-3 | TGTGCCATCAGTGAGTCGATAGACAGGGTGGTTGGAAACACCATATATTTT | CAISESIDRVVGNTIYF
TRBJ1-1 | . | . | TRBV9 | TGTGCCAGCAGCGAACAGAACACTGAAGCTTTCTTT | CASSEQNTEAFF
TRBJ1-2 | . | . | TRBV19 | TGTGCCAGTAGCGTGACACCGACCTATGGCTACACCTTC | CASSVTPTYGYTF
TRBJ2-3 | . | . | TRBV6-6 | TGTGCCAGCAGTTACCCCCACGCCACAGATACGCAGTATTTT | CASSYPHATDTQYF
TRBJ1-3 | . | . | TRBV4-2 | TGTGCCAGCAGCCAACTCCCCATCGAAGGATTCGGAAACACCATATATTTT | CASSQLPIEGFGNTIYF
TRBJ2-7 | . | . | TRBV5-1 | TGCGCCAGCAGCTTGGACGGCTACGAGCAGTACTTC | CASSLDGYEQYF
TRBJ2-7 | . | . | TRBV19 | TGTGCCAGTAGTAGACTAGGGACACTCTCCTACGAGCAGTACTTC | CASSRLGTLSYEQYF
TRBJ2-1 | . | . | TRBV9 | TGTGCCAGCAGCGTAGTTGCGGGGCTATCCTACAATGAGCAGTTCTTC | CASSVVAGLSYNEQFF
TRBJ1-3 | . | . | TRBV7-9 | TGTGCCAGCAGCTCGATTGTGGGGGACTCTGGAAACACCATATATTTT | CASSSIVGDSGNTIYF
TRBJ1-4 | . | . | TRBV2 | TGTGCCAGCAGTGAATTGGACGATGAAAAACTGTTTTTT | CASSELDDEKLFF
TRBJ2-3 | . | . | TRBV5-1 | TGCGCCAGGGGCGGGGGCCCGAGGGTAACAGATACGCAGTATTTT | CARGGGPRVTDTQYF
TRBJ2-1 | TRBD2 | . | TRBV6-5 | TGTGCCAGCCGGGGCGGGGGGAGCTCCTACAATGAGCAGTTCTTC | CASRGGGSSYNEQFF
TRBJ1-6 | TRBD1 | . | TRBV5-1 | TGCGCCAGCAGCGTCAGGACAGGCGGTGATTCACCCCTCCACTTT | CASSVRTGGDSPLHF
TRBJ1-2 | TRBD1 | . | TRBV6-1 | TGTGCCAGCAGTGAAGGTGAGGGGGCCTATGGCTACACCTTC | CASSEGEGAYGYTF
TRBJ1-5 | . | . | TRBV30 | TGTGCCTGGGCAGAGAATAGCAATCAGCCCCAGCATTTT | CAWAENSNQPQHF
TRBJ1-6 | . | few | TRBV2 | TGTGCCAGCGTAGAGGATTATAATTCACCCCTCCACTTT | CASVEDYNSPLHF
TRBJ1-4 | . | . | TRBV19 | TGTGCCAGTAGTATGATCGCTGCAACTAATGAAAAACTGTTTTTT | CASSMIAATNEKLFF
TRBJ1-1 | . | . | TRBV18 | TGTGCCAGCTCACCAGCTGCGTTGAACACTGAAGCTTTCTTT | CASSPAALNTEAFF
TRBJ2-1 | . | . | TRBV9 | TGTGCCAGCAGCGCCTACGGTCACGCCAGCTCCTACAATGAGCAGTTCTTC | CASSAYGHASSYNEQFF
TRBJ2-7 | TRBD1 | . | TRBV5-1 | TGCGCCAGCAGCTTGGTGGGTCAGGGGGCCTCCTACGAGCAGTACTTC | CASSLVGQGASYEQYF
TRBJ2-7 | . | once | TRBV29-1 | TGCAGCGTGCATGATGACAGCCGCTCCTACGAGCAGTACTTC | CSVHDDSRSYEQYF
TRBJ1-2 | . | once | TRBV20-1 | TGCAGTCTGACTTCTAACTATGGCTACACCTTC | CSLTSNYGYTF
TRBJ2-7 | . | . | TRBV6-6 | TGTGCCAGCACCGCCAGGAATTCCTACGAGCAGTACTTC | CASTARNSYEQYF
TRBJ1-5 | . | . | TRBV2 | TGTGCCAGCAGTCAACAGGTCAGCAATCAGCCCCAGCATTTT | CASSQQVSNQPQHF
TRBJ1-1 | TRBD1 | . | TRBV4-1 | TGCGCCAGCAGGTTCACAGGGGGGACCACTGAAGCTTTCTTT | CASRFTGGTTEAFF
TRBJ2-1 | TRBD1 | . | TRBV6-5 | TGTGCCAGCAGGGGATTGGGACAGGTCTCTGGTGATTTCTTC | CASRGLGQVSGDFF
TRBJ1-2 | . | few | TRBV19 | TGTGCCAGTAGTATAGTCCCCGGCCCAGGCACTAGTCACACCTTC | CASSIVPGPGTSHTF
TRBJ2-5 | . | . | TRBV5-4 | TGTGCCAGCAGCCCGCTGGGGGAGACCCAGTACTTC | CASSPLGETQYF
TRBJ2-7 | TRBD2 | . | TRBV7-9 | TGTGCCAGCAGCTTAGGAGCGGGGAGCTCCTACGAGCAGTACTTC | CASSLGAGSSYEQYF
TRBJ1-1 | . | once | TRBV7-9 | TGTGCCAGCAGCTTAATGACAGGATTTGAAGCTTTCTTT | CASSLMTGFEAFF
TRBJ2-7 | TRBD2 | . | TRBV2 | TGTGCCAGCAAGGCTAGCGGTGCCGCAACCTCCTACGAGCAGTACTTC | CASKASGAATSYEQYF
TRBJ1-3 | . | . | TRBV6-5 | TGTGCCAGCAGTTACTCCGTTTCCAGGGGTAACACCATATATTTT | CASSYSVSRGNTIYF
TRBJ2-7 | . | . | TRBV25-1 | TGTGCCAGCAGTGGAACCGGGACAACCCATAGGGAGCAGTACTTC | CASSGTGTTHREQYF
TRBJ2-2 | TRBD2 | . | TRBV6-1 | TGTGCCAGCAGTGAACTAGTGGGCCCGGGGGGGACCGGGGAGCTGTTTTTT | CASSELVGPGGTGELFF
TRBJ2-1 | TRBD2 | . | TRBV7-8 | TGTGCCAGCAGTCCTACTAGCGGGAGCTCCTACAATGAGCAGTTCTTC | CASSPTSGSSYNEQFF
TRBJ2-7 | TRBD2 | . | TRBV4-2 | TGTGCCAGCAGCCAAGGCGGGACTAGTCGTTACGAGCAGTACTTC | CASSQGGTSRYEQYF
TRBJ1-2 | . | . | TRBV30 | TGTGCCTGGAGTGTACTGGGGAACTATGGCTACACCTTC | CAWSVLGNYGYTF
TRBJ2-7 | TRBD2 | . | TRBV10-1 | TGCGCCAGCAGTTCTAGCGGGATGGCCCACGAGCAGTACTTC | CASSSSGMAHEQYF
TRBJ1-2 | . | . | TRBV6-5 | TGTGCCAGCAGTTACTCTTTAGGGTTTCACCCTGGCTACACCTTC | CASSYSLGFHPGYTF
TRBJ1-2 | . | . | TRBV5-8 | TGTGCCAGCAGGTCCGTAGGGTCGGGGTATGGCTACACCTTC | CASRSVGSGYGYTF